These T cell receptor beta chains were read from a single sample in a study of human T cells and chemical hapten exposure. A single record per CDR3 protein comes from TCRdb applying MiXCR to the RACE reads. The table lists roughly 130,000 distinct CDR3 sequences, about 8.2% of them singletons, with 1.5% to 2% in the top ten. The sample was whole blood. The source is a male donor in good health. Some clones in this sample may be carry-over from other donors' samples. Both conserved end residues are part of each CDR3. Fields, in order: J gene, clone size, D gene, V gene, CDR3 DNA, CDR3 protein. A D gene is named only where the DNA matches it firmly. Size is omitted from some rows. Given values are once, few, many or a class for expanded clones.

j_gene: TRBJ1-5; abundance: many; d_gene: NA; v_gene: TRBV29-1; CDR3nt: TGCAGCGTTGGGGGGTCAGTCGATGGCAATCAGCCCCAGCATTTT; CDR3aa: CSVGGSVDGNQPQHF
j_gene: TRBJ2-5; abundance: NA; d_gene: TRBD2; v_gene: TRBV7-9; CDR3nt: TGTGCCAGCGCAAGAGGGGGACTAGCCCTGGGGACCCAGTACTTC; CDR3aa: CASARGGLALGTQYF
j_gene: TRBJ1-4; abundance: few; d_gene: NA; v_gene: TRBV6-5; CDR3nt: TGTGCCAGCAGGGGACAATATGCAACTAATGAAAAACTGTTTTTT; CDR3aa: CASRGQYATNEKLFF
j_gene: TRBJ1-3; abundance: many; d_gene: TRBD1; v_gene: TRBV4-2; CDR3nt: TGTGCCAGCAGCCAAGATTTAGGGGACAGTGGAAACACCATATATTTT; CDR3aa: CASSQDLGDSGNTIYF
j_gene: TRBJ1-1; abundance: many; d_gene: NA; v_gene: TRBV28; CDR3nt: TGTGCCAGCAGTTTAGGCCCAAGAAAAGCTTTCTTT; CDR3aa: CASSLGPRKAFF
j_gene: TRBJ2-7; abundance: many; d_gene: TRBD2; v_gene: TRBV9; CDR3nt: TGTGCCAGCAGCGTAGCTAGCGGGGACTACGAGCAGTACTTC; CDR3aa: CASSVASGDYEQYF
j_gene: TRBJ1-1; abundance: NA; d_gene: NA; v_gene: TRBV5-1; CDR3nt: TGCGTTAGCAGATTACCGGCGAACACTGAAGCTTTCTTT; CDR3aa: CVSRLPANTEAFF
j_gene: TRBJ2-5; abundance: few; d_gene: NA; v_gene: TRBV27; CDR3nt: TGTGCCAGCAGAGCCTTTAGCGGCCTCTTTCAAGAGACCCAGTACTTC; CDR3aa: CASRAFSGLFQETQYF
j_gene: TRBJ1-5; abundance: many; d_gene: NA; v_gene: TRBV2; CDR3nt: TGTGCCAGCCAGGGGAGCAATCAGCCCCAGCATTTT; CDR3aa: CASQGSNQPQHF
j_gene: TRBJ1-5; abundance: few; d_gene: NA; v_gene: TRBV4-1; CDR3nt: TGCGCCAGCAGACAATTACAGGGCCCAGGCAATCAGCCCCAGCATTTT; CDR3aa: CASRQLQGPGNQPQHF
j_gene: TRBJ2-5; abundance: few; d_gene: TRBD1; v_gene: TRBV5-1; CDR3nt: TGCGCCAGCAGCTCGGACAGGCCAGAGACCCAGTACTTC; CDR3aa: CASSSDRPETQYF
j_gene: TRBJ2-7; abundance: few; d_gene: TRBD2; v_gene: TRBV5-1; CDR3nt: TGCGCCAGCAGAGGACTAGCGGAGAGCTCCTACGAGCAGTACTTC; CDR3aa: CASRGLAESSYEQYF
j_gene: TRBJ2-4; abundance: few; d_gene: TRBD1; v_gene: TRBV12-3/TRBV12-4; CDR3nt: TGTGCCAGCAGTCCGGGACAGGGGAGGTACATTCAGTACTTC; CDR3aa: CASSPGQGRYIQYF
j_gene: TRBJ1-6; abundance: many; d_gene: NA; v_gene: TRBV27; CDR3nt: TGTGCCAGCAGTAGGGGTTCTTCACCCCTCCACTTT; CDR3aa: CASSRGSSPLHF
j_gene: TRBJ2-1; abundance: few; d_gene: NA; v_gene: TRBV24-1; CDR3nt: TGTGCCACCAGTGATTTCGCCTCCGGGAATGAGCAGTTCTTC; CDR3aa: CATSDFASGNEQFF
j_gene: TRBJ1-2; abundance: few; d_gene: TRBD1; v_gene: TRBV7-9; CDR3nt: TGTGCCAGCCGACAGGGTTCGATGGTTATGAGCTACACCTTC; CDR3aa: CASRQGSMVMSYTF
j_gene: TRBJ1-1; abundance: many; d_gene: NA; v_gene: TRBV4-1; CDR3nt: TGCGCCAGCAGCCAAAGCGCGGGGGCTATGAACACTGAAGCTTTCTTT; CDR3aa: CASSQSAGAMNTEAFF
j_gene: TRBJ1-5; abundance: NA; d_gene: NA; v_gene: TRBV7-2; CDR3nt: TGTGCCAGCAGCTCAGACGGACGGAGCAATCAGCCCCAGCATTTT; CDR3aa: CASSSDGRSNQPQHF
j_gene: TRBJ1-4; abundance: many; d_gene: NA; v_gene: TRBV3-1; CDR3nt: TGTGCCAGCAGCCAAGAAAGTTACCCAGGTGAACTGTTTTTT; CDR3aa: CASSQESYPGELFF
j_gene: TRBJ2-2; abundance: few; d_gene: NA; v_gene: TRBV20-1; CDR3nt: TGCAGTGCGAGAAGACTATCGGCGGACACCGGGGAGCTGTTTTTT; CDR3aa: CSARRLSADTGELFF
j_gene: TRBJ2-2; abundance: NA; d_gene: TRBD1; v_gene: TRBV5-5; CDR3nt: TGTGCCAGCAGAAGACAGGGGGACACCGGGGAGCTGTTTTTT; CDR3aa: CASRRQGDTGELFF
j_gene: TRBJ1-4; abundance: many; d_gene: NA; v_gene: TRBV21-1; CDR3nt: TGTGCCAGCAGCAAAGCCACAGGGGGCGAAACTAATGAAAAACTGTTTTTT; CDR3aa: CASSKATGGETNEKLFF
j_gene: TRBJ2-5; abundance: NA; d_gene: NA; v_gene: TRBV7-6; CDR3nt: TGTGCCAGCAGCACTAGGTCGGTCCAAGAGACCCAGTACTTC; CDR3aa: CASSTRSVQETQYF
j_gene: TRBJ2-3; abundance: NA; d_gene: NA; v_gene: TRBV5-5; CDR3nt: TGTGCCAGCAGCTCACAGGGAGAAGACCTCCCCTATACGCAGTATTTT; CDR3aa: CASSSQGEDLPYTQYF
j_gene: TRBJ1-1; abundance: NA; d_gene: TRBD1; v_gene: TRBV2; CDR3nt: TGTGCCAGCAGTGAAGAGGGGACAGGGGAGAACACTGAAGCTTTCTTT; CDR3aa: CASSEEGTGENTEAFF
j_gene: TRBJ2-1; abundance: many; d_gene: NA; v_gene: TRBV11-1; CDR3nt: TGTGCCAGCAGCTTAGAAGACTACCAGGCCCCTTACAATGAGCAGTTCTTC; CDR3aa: CASSLEDYQAPYNEQFF
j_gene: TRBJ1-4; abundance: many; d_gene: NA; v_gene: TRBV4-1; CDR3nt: TGCGCCAGCAGCCAAGTGTTCGGGGGGAATGAAAAACTGTTTTTT; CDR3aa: CASSQVFGGNEKLFF
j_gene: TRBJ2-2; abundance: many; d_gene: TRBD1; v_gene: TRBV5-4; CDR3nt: TGTGCCAGCAGCTTGGTCTTCAGGACAGGGGGCCCCGGGGAGCTGTTTTTT; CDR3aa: CASSLVFRTGGPGELFF
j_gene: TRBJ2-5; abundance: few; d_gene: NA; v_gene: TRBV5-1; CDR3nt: TGCGCCAGCAGCTTGGCCGATGAGGAGACCCAGTACTTC; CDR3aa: CASSLADEETQYF
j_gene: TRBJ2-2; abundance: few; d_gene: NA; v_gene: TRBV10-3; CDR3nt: TGTGCCATCAGTGAGTCGGAGCCGGGGTCAATCTCCACCGGGGAGCTGTTTTTT; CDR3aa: CAISESEPGSISTGELFF
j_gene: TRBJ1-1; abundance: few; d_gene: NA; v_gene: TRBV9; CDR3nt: TGTGCCAGCAGCGTAGGGGACCGACTTGAAGCTTTCTTT; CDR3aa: CASSVGDRLEAFF
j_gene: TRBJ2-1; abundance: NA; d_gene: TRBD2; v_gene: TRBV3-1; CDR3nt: TGTGCCAGCAGCCAAGTAGCGGGATGGGACAATGAGCAGTTCTTC; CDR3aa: CASSQVAGWDNEQFF
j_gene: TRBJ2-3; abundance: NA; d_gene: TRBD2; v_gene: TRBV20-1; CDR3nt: TGCAGTGCCAACCCTGCACCACCACATCGGGGGAGGGGAGATACGCAGTATTTT; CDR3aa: CSANPAPPHRGRGDTQYF
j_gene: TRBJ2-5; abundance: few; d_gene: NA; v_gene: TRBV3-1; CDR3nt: TGTGCCAGCAGCCAAGAAATGTCAGGGGAGACCCAGTACTTC; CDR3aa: CASSQEMSGETQYF
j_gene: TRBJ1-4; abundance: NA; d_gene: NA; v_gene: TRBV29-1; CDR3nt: TGCAGCGCAGGGGCCACTAATGAAAAACTGTTTTTT; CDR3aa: CSAGATNEKLFF
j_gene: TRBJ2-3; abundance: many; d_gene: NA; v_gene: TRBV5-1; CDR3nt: TGCGCCAGCAGCCAATCCTCTGCAGATACGCAGTATTTT; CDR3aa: CASSQSSADTQYF
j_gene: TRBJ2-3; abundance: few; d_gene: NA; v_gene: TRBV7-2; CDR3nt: TGTGCCAGCAGCTTAAACAGGGTTAGCACAGATACGCAGTATTTT; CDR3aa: CASSLNRVSTDTQYF
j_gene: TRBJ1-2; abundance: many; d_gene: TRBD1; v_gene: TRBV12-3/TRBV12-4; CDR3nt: TGTGCCAGCAGTCCCCGGGACAGGGTAAGGTGTGGCTACACCTTC; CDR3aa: CASSPRDRVRCGYTF
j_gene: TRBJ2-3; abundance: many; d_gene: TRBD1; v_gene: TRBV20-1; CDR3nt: TGCAGTGCTGAGGACTTTCCGGGACAGAACACAGATACGCAGTATTTT; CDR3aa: CSAEDFPGQNTDTQYF
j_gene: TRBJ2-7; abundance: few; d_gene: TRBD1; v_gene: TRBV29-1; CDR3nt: TGCAGCGTCTTGGACAGGGGCGATGGGTACGAGCAGTACTTC; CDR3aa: CSVLDRGDGYEQYF
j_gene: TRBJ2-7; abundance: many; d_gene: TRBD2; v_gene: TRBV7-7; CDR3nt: TGTGCCAGCAGCTTAGGGGGACTAGGAGACCACGAGCAGTACTTC; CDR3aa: CASSLGGLGDHEQYF
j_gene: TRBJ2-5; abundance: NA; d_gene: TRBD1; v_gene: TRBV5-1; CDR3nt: TGCGCCAGCAGCTTGATGACGACAGGGGTTGAGACCCAGTACTTC; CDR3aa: CASSLMTTGVETQYF
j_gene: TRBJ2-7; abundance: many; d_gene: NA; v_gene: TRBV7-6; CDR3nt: TGTGCCAGCAGCTTTACGAGTCAGGGGCTTTCCTACGAGCAGTACTTC; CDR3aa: CASSFTSQGLSYEQYF
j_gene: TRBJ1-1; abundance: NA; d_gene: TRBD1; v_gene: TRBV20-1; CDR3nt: TGCAGTGCTAGAGGCGACAGGGGCTGGAACACTGAAGCTTTCTTT; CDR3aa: CSARGDRGWNTEAFF
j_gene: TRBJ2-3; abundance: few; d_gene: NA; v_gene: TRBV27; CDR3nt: TGTGCCAGCGGGGACCAGACGGATACGCAGTATTTT; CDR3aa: CASGDQTDTQYF
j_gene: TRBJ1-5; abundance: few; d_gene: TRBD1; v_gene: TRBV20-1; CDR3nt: TGCAGTGCTCCCTCAGGGGGCTTTCGCAATCAGCCCCAGCATTTT; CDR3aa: CSAPSGGFRNQPQHF
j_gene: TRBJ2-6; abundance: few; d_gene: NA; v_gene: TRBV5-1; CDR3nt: TGCGCCAGCAGACCGCTGGGGGCCTCTGGGGCCAACGTCCTGACTTTC; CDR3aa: CASRPLGASGANVLTF
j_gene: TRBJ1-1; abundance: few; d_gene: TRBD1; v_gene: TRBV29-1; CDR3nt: TGCAGCGTCGCCGGGACAGCTAACACTGAAGCTTTCTTT; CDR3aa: CSVAGTANTEAFF